The 10 T cell receptor beta chains reported below all come from one sample, sequenced in a study of blood T cell repertoires in COVID-19 (dated by TCRdb to the early 2020s). Library method: the immunoSEQ multiplex PCR assay. In its TCRdb copy, this immuneACCESS table keeps in-frame sequences only and misses some clones. Where compared with another copy, unresolved V genes explain less than half of these, and the others have no known cause. This sample lists nearly 95,000 clones; around 90% were detected once. The ten largest clones capture 4.9% of the sample. The specimen sequenced was peripheral blood. Receptors were obtained from a woman aged 80 or over with acute or convalescent COVID-19.

The chain is built from TRBV30 and TRBJ1-1, with D unclear. Germline CDR1 is GTSNPN and CDR2 is SVGIG (reference sequence). V was pared by 5 bases and J by 9 bases, with 19 bases between. This CDR3 is 13 amino acids long. The CDR3 sequence: CAWSRVRVIKAFF. Here the CDR3 DNA reads TGTGCCTGGTCTCGAGTCCGGGTGATTAAAGCTTTCTTT.

CDR3 bases: TGTGCCAGCAGGTCGATGAGCGGGGGGGCTAATGAGCAGTTCTTC. It yields the protein CASRSMSGGANEQFF. J is TRBJ2-1 and V is TRBV6-5, with 10 nucleotides matching TRBD2. Per germline, CDR1 MNHEY and CDR2 SVGAGI. The CDR3 covers 15 residues. V was pared by 6 bases and J by 7 bases, with 9 bases of the junction left unmatched.

In its sample, this clone was seen once. The J gene is TRBJ2-4, the V gene TRBV18; 9 bases match TRBD1. With V trimmed by 5 bases and J by 2 bases, 16 bases remained unmatched. Looked up from germline, CDR1 is KGHSH and CDR2 is LQKENI. This CDR3 spans 19 amino acids. The CDR3 reads CASSISQGANLVSKNIQYF. Here the CDR3 DNA reads TGTGCCAGCTCAATCTCACAGGGGGCCAACCTGGTATCCAAAAACATTCAGTACTTC. Supplemented by reference TRBV18 and TRBJ2-4, the full variable domain reads NAGVMQNPRHLVRRRGQEARLRCSPMKGHSHVYWYRQLPEEGLKFMVYLQKENIIDESGMPKERFSAEFPKEGPSILRIQQVVRGDSAAYFCASSISQGANLVSKNIQYFGAGTRLSVL.

CDR3 protein: CASRRASGVLDNEQFF. DNA of the CDR3: TGTGCCAGCCGACGTGCTAGCGGAGTCCTCGACAATGAGCAGTTCTTC. J is TRBJ2-1 and V is TRBV27; 7 bases align to TRBD2. The CDR3 totals 16 residues. The germline V gene encodes CDR1 MNHEY and CDR2 SMNVEV (reference sequence). The trim removed 8 bases at V and 5 bases at J, leaving 15 bases unmatched.

Only a few counts were recorded for this clone. V usage is TRBV7-2 and J usage is TRBJ1-2; TRBD1 aligns across 9 bases. With 5 bases clipped from V and 7 bases from J, the junction kept 8 bases outside the gene matches. CDR3 length equals 14 residues. Germline CDR1 reads SGHTA; CDR2 reads FQGNSA. The CDR3 coding sequence is TGTGCCAGCAGCACCTACAGGGGGCAGATTGGCTACACCTTC. Translating gives CASSTYRGQIGYTF.

V and J are TRBV27 and TRBJ2-5; TRBD2 matches at 9 bases. V was pared by 2 bases and J by 5 bases, with 6 bases of the junction left unmatched. Germline values: CDR1 MNHEY, CDR2 SMNVEV (reference sequence). This CDR3 comprises 15 residues. The CDR3 nucleotides read TGTGCCAGCAGTTTAAGGCGGGAGGGGGGGGAGACCCAGTACTTC. Translated, it gives CASSLRREGGETQYF.

This chain links TRBV4-2 with TRBJ2-7; tentatively, D is TRBD2 (6 bases). CDR1 and CDR2 from the germline V gene are LGHNA and YNFKEQ. CDR3 size: 15 residues. Trimming shortened V by 1 base and J by 4 bases, and 14 bases separated the two germline ends. This chain's CDR3 is CASSQVGSGEYEQYF. CDR3 coding DNA: TGTGCCAGCAGCCAAGTCGGTAGCGGAGAATACGAGCAGTACTTC.

The V call is TRBV5-5, the J call TRBJ1-1, with unresolved D. Per germline, CDR1 SGHKS and CDR2 YYEKEE (reference sequence). The V end was cut by 0 bases, the J end by 4 bases, with 13 bases between. This CDR3 contains 15 residues. As DNA, the CDR3 is TGTGCCAGCAGCTTGGTTCAGACTTTGTTCACTGAAGCTTTCTTT. Its translation: CASSLVQTLFTEAFF.

The chain links TRBV7-2 to TRBJ1-1, with D perhaps TRBD1 (5 bases). CDR1 is SGHTA, CDR2 FQGNSA, per germline. V was trimmed by 2 bases and J by 4 bases, leaving 17 bases between them. CDR3 length: 16 residues. For the CDR3, the DNA is TGTGCCAGCAGCTTATTCGGGTCGACAGTGGGCACTGAAGCTTTCTTT. Translating it yields CASSLFGSTVGTEAFF.

This chain links TRBV20-1 with TRBJ2-5, with 10 bases identical to TRBD2. The CDR3 has 16 amino acids. CDR1 and CDR2 from the germline V gene are DFQATT and SNEGSKA (reference sequence). CDR3 nucleotide sequence: TGCAGCGCAAGTGGGCAGCGGGGGGGCAAAGAAGAGACCCAGTACTTC. This codes for CSASGQRGGKEETQYF.